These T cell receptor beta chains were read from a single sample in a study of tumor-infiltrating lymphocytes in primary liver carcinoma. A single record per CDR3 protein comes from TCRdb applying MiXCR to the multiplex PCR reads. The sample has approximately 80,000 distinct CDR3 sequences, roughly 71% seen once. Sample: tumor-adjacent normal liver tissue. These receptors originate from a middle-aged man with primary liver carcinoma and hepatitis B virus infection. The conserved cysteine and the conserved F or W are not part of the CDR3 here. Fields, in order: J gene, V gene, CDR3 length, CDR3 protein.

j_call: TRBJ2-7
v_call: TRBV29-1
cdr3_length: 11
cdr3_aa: SVGVGQPVEQY

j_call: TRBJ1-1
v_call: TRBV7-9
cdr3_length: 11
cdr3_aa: ASSSQGDTEAF

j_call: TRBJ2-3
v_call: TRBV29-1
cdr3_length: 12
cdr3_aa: SVLNRGRTDTQY

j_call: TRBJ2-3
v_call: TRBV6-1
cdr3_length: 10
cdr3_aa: ASSEAGDTQY

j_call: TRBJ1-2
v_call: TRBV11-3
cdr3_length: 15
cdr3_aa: ANSPTGQSSSHSGYT

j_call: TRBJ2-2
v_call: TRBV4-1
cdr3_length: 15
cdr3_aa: ASSLRLEDMNTGVLF

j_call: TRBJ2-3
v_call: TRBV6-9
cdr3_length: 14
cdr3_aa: ASSYSLAGYTDTQY

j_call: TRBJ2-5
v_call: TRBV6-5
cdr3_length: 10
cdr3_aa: ASSFSRGTQY

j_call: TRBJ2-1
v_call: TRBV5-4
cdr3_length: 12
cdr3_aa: ASSLGHSYNGQF

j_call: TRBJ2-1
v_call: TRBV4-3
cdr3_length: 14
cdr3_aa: HSSQEISPILHEQF

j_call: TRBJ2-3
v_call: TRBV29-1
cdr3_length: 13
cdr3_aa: NVERGQGRIDTQY

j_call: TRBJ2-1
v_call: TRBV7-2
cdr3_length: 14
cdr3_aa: ASSSGSGWSYNEQF

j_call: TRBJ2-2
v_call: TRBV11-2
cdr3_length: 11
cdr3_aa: TSSSQTGGELF

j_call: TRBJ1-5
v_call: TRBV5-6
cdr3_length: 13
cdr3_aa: ASSILGRGDQPQH

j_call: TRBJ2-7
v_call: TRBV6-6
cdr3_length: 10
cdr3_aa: ARSPGAGEQY

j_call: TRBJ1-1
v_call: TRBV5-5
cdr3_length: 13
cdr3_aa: ASSPGAGIGTEAF